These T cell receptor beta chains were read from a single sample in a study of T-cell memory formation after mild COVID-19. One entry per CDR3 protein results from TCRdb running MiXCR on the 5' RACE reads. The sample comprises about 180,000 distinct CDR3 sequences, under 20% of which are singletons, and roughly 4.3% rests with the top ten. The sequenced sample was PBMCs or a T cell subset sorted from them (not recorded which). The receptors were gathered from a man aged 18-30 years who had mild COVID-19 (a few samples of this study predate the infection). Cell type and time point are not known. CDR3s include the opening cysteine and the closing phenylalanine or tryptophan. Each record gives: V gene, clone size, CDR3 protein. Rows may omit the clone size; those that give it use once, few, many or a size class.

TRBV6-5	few	CASSYSRGGGEQFF
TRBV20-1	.	CSARDRSGYTEAFF
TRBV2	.	CASRVGLASNQPQHF
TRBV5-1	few	CASTEDSSYNEQFF
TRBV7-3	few	CASSPLPARGSYNEQFF
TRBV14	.	CASSLSRAREGRQETQYF
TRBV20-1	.	CSAGRSGLLRGEQFF
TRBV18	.	CASRLLSEETQYF
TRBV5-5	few	CASRIGQLAKNIQYF
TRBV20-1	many	CSATFTNQPQHF